The source of this TCR beta chain is a study of CD8+ T cells in alopecia areata. The treatment here: oral pan-JAK inhibitor, 5-10 mg twice daily. Germline-derived CDR1 and CDR2 are ENHRY and SYGVKD. The V end lost 2 bases, the J end lost 4 bases, and 4 bases lay between the germline ends. The CDR3 sequence is 12 residues long. Reverse transcribed after extraction, RNA yielded cDNA as the sequencing template. Clones were sequenced by immunoSEQ multiplex PCR, and TCRdb holds only the in-frame ones, with some missing. This sample has about 210,000 clones, with approximately 72% found just once. This clone was detected a few times.

The clonotype was recovered from a human donor with alopecia areata. The sample was CD4+ T cells sorted from blood, taken at approximately week 45, from a patient treated with tofacitinib. The chain carries TRBV10-3 and TRBJ2-3; no reliable D call. The CDR3 DNA follows: TGTGCCATCAGTGAGGTTCCAGATACGCAGTATTTT. Translated, it gives CAISEVPDTQYF.